The clone carrying this TCR beta chain appeared a few times. This table comes from immunoSEQ multiplex PCR, and its TCRdb copy is limited to in-frame clones, with some not included. The data contain about 38,000 clones, roughly 91% of them seen just once; the ten biggest clones take up 0.37%. The source of the sample is a study of T cell changes during pregnancy in multiple sclerosis. Germline lookup yields CDR1 SGHNT and CDR2 YYREEE (reference sequence). V was shortened by 4 bases and J by 7 bases, with 8 bases between the two germline ends. This CDR3 is built from 11 residues. The TCR was taken from a female donor in good health, enrolled as a control in a pregnancy study. Here the sequenced sample was CD4+ T cells from peripheral blood mononuclear cells, taken after pregnancy. The chain joins TRBV5-4 to TRBJ1-2; D perhaps matches TRBD1 (5 bases). CDR3 sequence: CASSRDSGYTF. CDR3 coding DNA: TGTGCCAGCAGCCGGGACTCTGGCTACACCTTC.